The rows below give T cell receptor beta chains drawn from one sample of a study of T and B cells in COVID-19 patients. MiXCR, run by TCRdb on the multiplex PCR reads, gives a single entry per CDR3 protein. There are a few thousand distinct CDR3 sequences in the sample; approximately 26% occur only once, and 35% to 55% lies in the top ten. The specimen sequenced was blood. Receptors originate from a human donor with active COVID-19. The donor label of this sample is uncertain. Both conserved end residues are part of each CDR3. A D gene is named only where the DNA matches it firmly. Only part of the rows carry a size: once, few, many, or a class if the clone is expanded.

abundance,j_gene,d_gene,v_gene,CDR3nt,CDR3aa
medium-sized,TRBJ2-6,.,TRBV19,TGTGCCAGTCAAAAGGGGGTCCTATCTGGGGCCAACGTCCTGACTTTC,CASQKGVLSGANVLTF
.,TRBJ2-5,.,TRBV5-5,TGTGCCAGCAGCCAGGGGTCTAGCGGAACAGAGACCCAGTACTTC,CASSQGSSGTETQYF
medium-sized,TRBJ1-6,.,TRBV15,TGTGCCACCAGCAGAGATCGGGACATCTCAACCCTCCACTTT,CATSRDRDISTLHF
many,TRBJ2-6,.,TRBV6-1,TGTGCCAGCAGTTCCATACCACCGGGGCCTACCTCTGGGGCCAACGTCCTGACTTTC,CASSSIPPGPTSGANVLTF
.,TRBJ2-7,.,TRBV20-1,TGCAGTGCTCGGGGCCTACGCGAGCAGTACTTC,CSARGLREQYF
.,TRBJ1-3,.,TRBV6-5,TGTGCCAGCAGTTACTCGGGGGGGATCTCTGGAAACACCATATATTTT,CASSYSGGISGNTIYF
medium-sized,TRBJ1-2,.,TRBV18,TGTGCCAGCTCACCACGAAGAACCAGGGAAAACTATGGCTACACCTTC,CASSPRRTRENYGYTF
few,TRBJ2-7,.,TRBV6-1,TGTGCCAGCAGTGAACTCCTACAGTACGAGCAGTACTTC,CASSELLQYEQYF
medium-sized,TRBJ2-5,.,TRBV5-6,TGTGCCAGCAGCTTGGACCTGGAAGAGACCCAGTACTTC,CASSLDLEETQYF
.,TRBJ2-1,TRBD2,TRBV27,TGTGCCAGCAGGCTAGCGGGGGAGGCCTACAATGAGCAGTTCTTC,CASRLAGEAYNEQFF
few,TRBJ2-7,.,TRBV20-1,TGCAGTGCCAATCCCACAGAAGCGCGATCCTACGAGCAGTACTTC,CSANPTEARSYEQYF
medium-sized,TRBJ2-6,.,TRBV27,TGTGCCAGCAGAGCCAGGGGAGGGGGGTCTGGGGCCAACGTCCTGACTTTC,CASRARGGGSGANVLTF
.,TRBJ2-3,.,TRBV7-6,TGTGCCAGCAGCTTCAAGTCCCAGACTAGCACAGATACGCAGTATTTT,CASSFKSQTSTDTQYF
medium-sized,TRBJ2-3,.,TRBV6-2/TRBV6-3,TGTGCCAGCAGTTATGTGGGGATGGGTACGCAGTATTTT,CASSYVGMGTQYF
few,TRBJ1-5,.,TRBV10-3,TGTGCCATCAGATCCGACAGTGGCAATCAGCCCCAGCATTTT,CAIRSDSGNQPQHF
medium-sized,TRBJ2-5,.,TRBV6-1,TGTGCCAGCAGCCTAGGGGGGACCCAGTACTTC,CASSLGGTQYF
medium-sized,TRBJ2-1,.,TRBV6-5,TGTGCCAGCAGCCGAAAGGGGAGCACCTACAATGAGCAGTTCTTC,CASSRKGSTYNEQFF
medium-sized,TRBJ1-3,.,TRBV19,TGTGCCAGTAGTCCCCTGGACGTAACCTCTGGAAACACCATATATTTT,CASSPLDVTSGNTIYF
many,TRBJ1-5,.,TRBV19,TGTGCCAGTAGTATAGAGGTGGGCAGTGCCTTCAATCAGCCCCAGCATTTT,CASSIEVGSAFNQPQHF
.,TRBJ2-3,.,TRBV14,TGTGCCAGCAGCCAGGGCAGACACACAGATACGCAGTATTTT,CASSQGRHTDTQYF